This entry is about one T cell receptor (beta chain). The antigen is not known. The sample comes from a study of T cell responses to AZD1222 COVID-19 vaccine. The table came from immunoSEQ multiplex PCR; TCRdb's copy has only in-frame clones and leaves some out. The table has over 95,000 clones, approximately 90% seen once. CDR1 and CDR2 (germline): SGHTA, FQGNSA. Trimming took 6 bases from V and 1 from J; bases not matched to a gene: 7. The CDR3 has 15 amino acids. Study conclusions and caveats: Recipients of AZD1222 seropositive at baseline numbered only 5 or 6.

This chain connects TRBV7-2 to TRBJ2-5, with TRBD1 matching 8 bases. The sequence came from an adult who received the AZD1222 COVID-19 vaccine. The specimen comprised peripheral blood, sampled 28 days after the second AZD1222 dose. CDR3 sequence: CASRRQGPLQETQYF. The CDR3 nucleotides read TGTGCCAGCAGGAGACAGGGGCCCCTCCAAGAGACCCAGTACTTC.